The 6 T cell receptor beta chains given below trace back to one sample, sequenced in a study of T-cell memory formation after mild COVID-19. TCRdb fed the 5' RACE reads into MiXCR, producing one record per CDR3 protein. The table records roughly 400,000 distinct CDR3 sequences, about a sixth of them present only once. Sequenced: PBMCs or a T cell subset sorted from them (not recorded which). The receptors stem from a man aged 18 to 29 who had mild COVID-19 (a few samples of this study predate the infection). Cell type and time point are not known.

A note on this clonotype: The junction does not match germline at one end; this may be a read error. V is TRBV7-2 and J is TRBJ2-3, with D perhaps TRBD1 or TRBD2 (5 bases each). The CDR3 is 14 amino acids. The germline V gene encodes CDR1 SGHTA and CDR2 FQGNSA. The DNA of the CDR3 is TGTGCCAGCAGCTTACCGGGGACCACAGATACGAAGTATTTT. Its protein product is CASSLPGTTDTKYF. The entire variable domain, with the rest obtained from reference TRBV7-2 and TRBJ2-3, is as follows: GAGVSQSPSNKVTEKGKDVELRCDPISGHTALYWYRQSLGQGLEFLIYFQGNSAPDKSGLPSDRFSAERTGGSVSTLTIQRTQQEDSAVYLCASSLPGTTDTKYFGPGTRLTVL.

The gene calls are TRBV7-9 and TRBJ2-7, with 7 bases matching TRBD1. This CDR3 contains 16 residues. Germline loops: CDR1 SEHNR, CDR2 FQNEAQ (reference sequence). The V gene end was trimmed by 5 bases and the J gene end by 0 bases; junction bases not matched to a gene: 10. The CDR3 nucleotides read TGTGCCAGCAGCGTCACCGCCGGGACAGACTCCTACGAGCAGTACTTC. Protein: CASSVTAGTDSYEQYF.

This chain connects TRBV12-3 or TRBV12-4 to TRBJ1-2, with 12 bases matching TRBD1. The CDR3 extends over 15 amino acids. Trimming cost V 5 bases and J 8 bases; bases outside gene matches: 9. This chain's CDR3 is CASSRRGQGAGGYTF. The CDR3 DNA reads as TGTGCCAGCAGTCGGAGGGGACAGGGGGCCGGGGGCTACACCTTC.

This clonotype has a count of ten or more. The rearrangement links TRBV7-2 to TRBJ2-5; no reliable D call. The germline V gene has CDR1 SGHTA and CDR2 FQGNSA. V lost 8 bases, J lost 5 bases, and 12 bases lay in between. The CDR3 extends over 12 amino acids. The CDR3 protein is CASSLVGETQYF. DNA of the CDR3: TGTGCCAGCTCCCTAGTAGGGGAGACCCAGTACTTC.

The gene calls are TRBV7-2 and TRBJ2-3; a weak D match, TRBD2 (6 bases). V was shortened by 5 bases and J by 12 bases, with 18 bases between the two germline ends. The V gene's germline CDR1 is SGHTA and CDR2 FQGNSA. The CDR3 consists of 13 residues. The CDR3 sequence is CASSLQRGTDQYF. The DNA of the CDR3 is TGTGCCAGCAGCCTGCAAAGAGGGACTGATCAGTATTTT.

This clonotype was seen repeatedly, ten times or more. The DNA for the CDR3 is TGTGCCAGCAGCTTGAGGACAGGGACAGATACGCAGTATTTT. This translates into CASSLRTGTDTQYF. The chain uses TRBV7-2 and TRBJ2-3; TRBD1 matches 8 bases. J lost 3 bases, V lost 3 bases, and 2 bases had no gene match. Germline V lookup: CDR1 SGHTA, CDR2 FQGNSA. CDR3 length equals 14 residues.